A selection of T cell receptor beta chains follows, all from one sample in a study of CD8+ T cells in alopecia areata. Only in-frame clones appear in the TCRdb table, and some are missing; sequencing was by immunoSEQ multiplex PCR. The repertoire includes 95,000 to 150,000 clones, 47% of them detected once, and under 12% sits in the top ten. The sample consisted of NKG2D-low CD8+ T cells sorted from blood. Receptors were obtained from a human donor with alopecia areata. The CDR3 runs from the conserved cysteine through the conserved F or W. D genes are given only for firm matches. Clone size, where shown, is once, few, many, or a class for clones that have expanded.

>NA|NA|TRBJ2-3|TRBV27
CARSATGYGTDTQYF
TGTGCCAGGAGCGCTACGGGATATGGCACAGATACGCAGTATTTT
>NA|NA|TRBJ2-1|TRBV6-1
CASSEAEGGPYNEQFF
TGTGCCAGCAGTGAAGCGGAGGGGGGCCCTTACAATGAGCAGTTCTTC
>NA|NA|TRBJ2-1|TRBV27
CASSFRENEQFF
TGTGCCAGCAGTTTTAGGGAAAATGAGCAGTTCTTC
>few|NA|TRBJ2-3|TRBV28
CASSRRGGADTQYF
TGTGCCAGCAGCCGCCGAGGGGGGGCAGATACGCAGTATTTT
>NA|TRBD1|TRBJ1-1|TRBV6-5
CASSFQGQKTEAFF
TGTGCCAGCAGCTTTCAGGGACAGAAGACTGAAGCTTTCTTT
>NA|NA|TRBJ2-7|TRBV27
CASRRREPYEQYF
TGTGCCAGCAGGCGACGGGAGCCCTACGAGCAGTACTTC
>NA|TRBD1|TRBJ2-1|TRBV5-1
CASSNRSGTETNEQFF
TGCGCCAGCAGCAACCGATCCGGGACAGAAACAAATGAGCAGTTCTTC
>NA|NA|TRBJ2-3|TRBV2
CASSGDSDTQYF
TGTGCCAGCAGTGGAGACTCAGATACGCAGTATTTT
>few|TRBD1|TRBJ1-1|TRBV23-1
CASSRIRGQGIGTEAFF
TGCGCCAGCAGTCGAATTAGGGGACAGGGTATCGGCACTGAAGCTTTCTTT
>few|NA|TRBJ2-7|TRBV20-1
CSGRSGGEQYF
TGCAGTGGACGCAGTGGAGGCGAGCAGTACTTC
>few|NA|TRBJ2-1|TRBV30
CAWKGLSSYNEQFF
TGTGCCTGGAAAGGGCTAAGCTCCTACAATGAGCAGTTCTTC
>NA|NA|TRBJ1-5|TRBV5-6
CASSSTRGSGQPQHF
TGTGCCAGCAGCTCCACCCGGGGGTCTGGGCAGCCCCAGCATTTT
>few|TRBD1|TRBJ2-7|TRBV29-1
CSGGPRQGEGEQYF
TGCAGCGGCGGACCAAGACAGGGGGAGGGCGAGCAGTACTTC
>once|NA|TRBJ1-1|TRBV29-1
CSVVKTDEAFF
TGCAGCGTTGTGAAGACGGACGAAGCTTTCTTT
>NA|NA|TRBJ2-6|TRBV6-6
CASSYSSSGANVLTF
TGTGCCAGCAGTTACTCGAGCTCTGGGGCCAACGTCCTGACTTTC
>few|TRBD1|TRBJ2-7|TRBV29-1
CSVDHWDRTYEQYF
TGCAGCGTTGACCACTGGGACAGGACCTACGAGCAGTACTTC
>few|NA|TRBJ2-6|TRBV28
CASDRNSGANVLTF
TGTGCCAGTGATAGGAACTCTGGGGCCAACGTCCTGACTTTC